This is a list of T cell receptor beta chains from one sample in a study of regulatory T cells in long-lasting Graves disease. TCRdb redid the calling of the multiplex PCR reads with MiXCR, one entry per CDR3 protein. The data contain around 460,000 distinct CDR3 sequences, roughly 15% of them singletons. The same data also contributed to another study, on T cells in Graves' hyperthyroidism and ophthalmopathy.

The starting material was peripheral blood mononuclear cells (PBMCs), obtained at new diagnosis, from a patient treated with antithyroid drugs. These receptor sequences come from a woman between 50 and 59 years old with Graves disease. The CDR3 runs from the conserved cysteine through the conserved F or W. The D gene is left open where the match is weak. Clone size is not always given. Where it is, it says once, few, many or a class for expanded clones.

TRBJ2-1,-,TRBV7-3,TRBD2,TGTGCCAGCACCCTTGGGAGGGGGGCTAGCGGGAAGGGAGACAATGAGCAGTTCTTC,CASTLGRGASGKGDNEQFF
TRBJ1-5,many,TRBV29-1,-,TGCAGCGTTGAGTACGGACAGACCCAGCATTTT,CSVEYGQTQHF
TRBJ2-3,many,TRBV11-3,TRBD1,TGTGCCAGCAGCACGGGACAGGGGAACACAGATACGCAGTATTTT,CASSTGQGNTDTQYF
TRBJ2-7,few,TRBV4-1,-,TGCGCCAGCAGCCAGTCCCCGCGGGCAGCCCCCTACGAGCAGTACTTC,CASSQSPRAAPYEQYF
TRBJ2-7,many,TRBV5-1,TRBD2,TGCGCCAGCCAGGGACTAGCGCAGAGGGCTATCTACGAGCAGTACTTC,CASQGLAQRAIYEQYF
TRBJ1-5,-,TRBV24-1,-,TGTGCCACCAGTGGCCCGTATAGCAATCAGCCCCAGCATTTT,CATSGPYSNQPQHF
TRBJ2-5,few,TRBV29-1,-,TGCAGCGTTGAATCCAGTCAAGAGACCCAGTACTTC,CSVESSQETQYF
TRBJ1-6,-,TRBV28,-,TGTGCCAGCAGTTACAGGGTCCCCTATAATTCACCCCTCCACTTT,CASSYRVPYNSPLHF
TRBJ1-1,many,TRBV6-1,-,TGTGCCAGCAGTCTCCGGACCTTCAACACTGAAGCTTTCTTT,CASSLRTFNTEAFF
TRBJ2-1,few,TRBV20-1,TRBD2,TGCAGTGCCTTACTAGCGGGAGTCACCAATGAGCAGTTCTTC,CSALLAGVTNEQFF
TRBJ1-5,-,TRBV6-4,TRBD1,TGTGCCAGCAGTCCGCAGGGGGAACAGCCCCAGCATTTT,CASSPQGEQPQHF
TRBJ2-2,-,TRBV10-3,TRBD1,TGTGCCATCACCCCGGGACAGGGTGGCGGGGAGCTGTTTTTT,CAITPGQGGGELFF
TRBJ2-2,-,TRBV3-1,TRBD1,TGTGCCAGCAGCCGGAACAGGGGCACCGGGGAGCTGTTTTTT,CASSRNRGTGELFF
TRBJ1-2,many,TRBV5-1,-,TGCGCCAGCAGCCTCCGGGACACAGCTAACTATGGCTACACCTTC,CASSLRDTANYGYTF
TRBJ2-3,many,TRBV3-1,TRBD1,TGTGCCAGCAGCCACCTAAGACAGGGTAGCACAGATACGCAGTATTTT,CASSHLRQGSTDTQYF
TRBJ2-4,few,TRBV15,TRBD2,TGTGCCACCAGCAGAGATAGAACTAGCGGGGAAAACATTCAGTACTTC,CATSRDRTSGENIQYF
TRBJ2-2,-,TRBV20-1,TRBD1,TGCAGTGCTTGTCCGGGACAGGCCTACACCGGGGAGCTGTTTTTT,CSACPGQAYTGELFF
TRBJ2-1,-,TRBV12-3/TRBV12-4,-,TGTGCCAGCAGTTTCGGGACCTCCTACGAGCAGTTCTTC,CASSFGTSYEQFF
TRBJ2-1,-,TRBV5-1,TRBD1,TGCGCCAGCAGGACCGGGACAGGGGGCCCCGACAAGGAGCAGTTCTTC,CASRTGTGGPDKEQFF
TRBJ2-5,-,TRBV7-9,TRBD1,TGTGCCAGCAGTTACAGGGGTGATTCAGAGACCCAGTACTTC,CASSYRGDSETQYF
TRBJ1-4,-,TRBV2,TRBD1,TGTGCCAGCAGTTCCCCCGGGACAGGGGGCTTAAAACTGTTTTTT,CASSSPGTGGLKLFF
TRBJ2-5,few,TRBV7-3,TRBD1,TGTGCCAGCAGCCCGACAGGGGTGGGGGAGACCCAGTACTTC,CASSPTGVGETQYF
TRBJ2-5,few,TRBV7-6,-,TGTGCCAGCAGCTTAGTAGTCAGCCAAGAGACCCAGTACTTC,CASSLVVSQETQYF
TRBJ2-3,few,TRBV24-1,TRBD2,TGTGCCAGCAGCGTAGCGGGAGCCGCCGACGCGAGGCCAGATACGCAGTATTTT,CASSVAGAADARPDTQYF
TRBJ2-5,many,TRBV12-3/TRBV12-4,-,TGTGCCAGCACCCAGGCCCACGCAGGGGAGACCCAGTACTTC,CASTQAHAGETQYF
TRBJ2-5,many,TRBV20-1,-,TGCAGTGCTAGGTGGACGAAACAAGAGACCCAGTACTTC,CSARWTKQETQYF
TRBJ2-7,few,TRBV5-1,-,TGCGCCAGCAGCCTCCCGAGGCAGGGTGTATACGAGCAGTACTTC,CASSLPRQGVYEQYF
TRBJ2-3,-,TRBV30,TRBD2,TGTGCCTGGAGTGTACTCTCCGGGACTAGCGGGAGGACAGATACGCAGTATTTT,CAWSVLSGTSGRTDTQYF
TRBJ2-3,-,TRBV3-1,-,TGTGCCAGCAGCCAAGATAATACAGCAGATACGCAGTATTTT,CASSQDNTADTQYF
TRBJ2-1,-,TRBV6-1,TRBD2,TGTGCCAGCACCTTAAGGGGGACTAGCGGGAGGTTTAGGAGTGAGCAGTTCTTC,CASTLRGTSGRFRSEQFF
TRBJ2-7,many,TRBV29-1,-,TGCAGCGTTGGTTTGGTGCTGGGGCTAGCGATAAGCTCCTACGAGCAGTACTTC,CSVGLVLGLAISSYEQYF
TRBJ1-2,many,TRBV10-3,TRBD1,TGTGCCATCAGTGCCTCCGGGACAGGGGCGCTCGGGGGCTACACCTTC,CAISASGTGALGGYTF
TRBJ2-3,many,TRBV7-2,TRBD2,TGTGCCAGCAGCAGGGGACTAGCGGGAGACACAGATACGCAGTATTTT,CASSRGLAGDTDTQYF
TRBJ1-2,-,TRBV19,TRBD1,TGTGCCAGTAGTACCCGGGACAGGGGACACTATGGCTACACCTTC,CASSTRDRGHYGYTF